This T cell receptor (beta chain) was captured in a study of blood T cell repertoires in COVID-19. Germline V CDR1 and CDR2: SGHNT, YENEEA. The CDR3 is 16 residues long. V dropped 1 base and J dropped 4; count of bases not matched to a gene: 6. This clone has a single count. In the study's own analysis: Reference gene primers were amplified, and this amplification served to estimate nucleated cell counts. Libraries were prepared by immunoSEQ multiplex PCR; TCRdb keeps only in-frame clonotypes and omits some of them. D and trimming come from the DNA, and the V and J calls and clone size come from that table. The data show 200,000 to 250,000 clones, about 80% seen once.

Sequences were obtained from peripheral blood. The gene calls are TRBV11-3 and TRBJ2-1, with TRBD2 identical over 8 bases. The source is a woman of 80 years or more with acute or convalescent COVID-19. CDR3 in DNA: TGTGCCAGCAGCTTAGTGTCTAGCGGGTTATACAATGAGCAGTTCTTC. As protein: CASSLVSSGLYNEQFF.